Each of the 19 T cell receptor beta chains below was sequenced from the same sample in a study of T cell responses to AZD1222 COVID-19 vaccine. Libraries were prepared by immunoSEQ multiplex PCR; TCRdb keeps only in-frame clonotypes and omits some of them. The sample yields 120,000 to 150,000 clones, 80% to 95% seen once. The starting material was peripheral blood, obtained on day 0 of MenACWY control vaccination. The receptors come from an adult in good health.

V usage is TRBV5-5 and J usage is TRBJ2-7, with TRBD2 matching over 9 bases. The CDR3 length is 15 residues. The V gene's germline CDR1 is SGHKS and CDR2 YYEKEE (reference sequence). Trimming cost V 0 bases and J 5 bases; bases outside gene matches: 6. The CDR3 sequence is CASSLVLAGAHEQYF. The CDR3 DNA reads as TGTGCCAGCAGCTTGGTCTTAGCGGGAGCCCACGAGCAGTACTTC. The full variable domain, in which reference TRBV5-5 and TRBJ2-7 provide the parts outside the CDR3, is DAGVTQSPTHLIKTRGQQVTLRCSPISGHKSVSWYQQVLGQGPQFIFQYYEKEERGRGNFPDRFSARQFPNYSSELNVNALLLGDSALYLCASSLVLAGAHEQYFGPGTRLTVT.

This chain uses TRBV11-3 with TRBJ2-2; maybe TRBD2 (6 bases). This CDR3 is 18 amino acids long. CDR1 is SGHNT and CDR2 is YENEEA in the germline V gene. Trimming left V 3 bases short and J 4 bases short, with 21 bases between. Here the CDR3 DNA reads TGTGCCAGCAGCTTGAGTGGAGGGTATTGGCCCAGCACCGGGGAGCTGTTTTTT. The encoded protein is CASSLSGGYWPSTGELFF. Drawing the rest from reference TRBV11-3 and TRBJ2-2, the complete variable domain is EAGVVQSPRYKIIEKKQPVAFWCNPISGHNTLYWYLQNLGQGPELLIRYENEEAVDDSQLPKDRFSAERLKGVDSTLKIQPAELGDSAVYLCASSLSGGYWPSTGELFFGEGSRLTVL.

CDR3 sequence reads: CASSAGDSYPDTQYF. CDR3 in DNA: TGTGCCAGCAGTGCTGGTGATAGCTACCCAGATACGCAGTATTTT. The chain is built from TRBV27 and TRBJ2-3, with D hard to call. The V end was cut by 5 bases, the J end by 4 bases, with 16 bases between. This CDR3 is 15 amino acids long. CDR1 and CDR2 from the germline V gene are MNHEY and SMNVEV (reference sequence).

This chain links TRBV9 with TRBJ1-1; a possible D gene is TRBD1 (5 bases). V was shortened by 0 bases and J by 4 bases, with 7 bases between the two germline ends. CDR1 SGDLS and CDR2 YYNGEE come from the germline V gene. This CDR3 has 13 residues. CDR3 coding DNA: TGTGCCAGCAGCGTAGAGGGACGCACTGAAGCTTTCTTT. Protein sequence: CASSVEGRTEAFF.

The CDR3 here is CASSVASEQFF. As DNA, the CDR3 is TGTGCCAGCAGCGTAGCGAGTGAGCAGTTCTTC. This chain uses TRBV9 with TRBJ2-1; D gene unclear. Trimming took 0 bases from V and 9 from J, leaving 4 bases between them. Germline CDR1 is SGDLS and CDR2 is YYNGEE. This CDR3 has 11 amino acids.

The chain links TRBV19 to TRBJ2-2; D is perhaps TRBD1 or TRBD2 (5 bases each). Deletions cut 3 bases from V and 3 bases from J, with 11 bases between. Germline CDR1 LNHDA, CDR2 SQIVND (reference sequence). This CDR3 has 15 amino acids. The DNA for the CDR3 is TGTGCCAGTAGTATCGGGGCTAGACACACCGGGGAGCTGTTTTTT. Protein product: CASSIGARHTGELFF.

This CDR3 reads CASSEAQGGTEAFF. The CDR3 DNA sequence: TGTGCCAGCAGTGAAGCCCAGGGGGGCACTGAAGCTTTCTTT. The chain joins TRBV6-1 to TRBJ1-1; 7 nucleotides line up with TRBD1. CDR1 and CDR2 (germline): MNHNS, SASEGT. Trimming took 0 bases from V and 4 from J; bases not matched to a gene: 2. The CDR3 runs 14 residues.

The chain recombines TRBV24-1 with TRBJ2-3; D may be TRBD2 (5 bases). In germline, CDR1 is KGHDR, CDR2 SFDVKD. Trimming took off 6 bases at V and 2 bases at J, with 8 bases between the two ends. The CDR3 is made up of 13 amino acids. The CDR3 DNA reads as TGTGCCACCAGTAGCGGAACCACAGATACGCAGTATTTT. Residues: CATSSGTTDTQYF.

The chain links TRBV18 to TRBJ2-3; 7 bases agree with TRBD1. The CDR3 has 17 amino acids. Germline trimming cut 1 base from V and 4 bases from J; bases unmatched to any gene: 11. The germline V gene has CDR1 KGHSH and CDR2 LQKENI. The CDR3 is CASSPRALVGGADTQYF. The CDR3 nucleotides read TGTGCCAGCTCACCACGGGCCCTCGTAGGGGGCGCAGATACGCAGTATTTT. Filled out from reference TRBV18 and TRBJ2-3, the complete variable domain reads NAGVMQNPRHLVRRRGQEARLRCSPMKGHSHVYWYRQLPEEGLKFMVYLQKENIIDESGMPKERFSAEFPKEGPSILRIQQVVRGDSAAYFCASSPRALVGGADTQYFGPGTRLTVL.

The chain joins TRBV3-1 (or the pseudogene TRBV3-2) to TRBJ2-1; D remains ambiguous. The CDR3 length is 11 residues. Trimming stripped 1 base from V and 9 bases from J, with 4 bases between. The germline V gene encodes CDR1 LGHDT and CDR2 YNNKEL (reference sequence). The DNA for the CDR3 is TGTGCCAGCAGCCAAGTCGGTGAGCAGTTCTTC. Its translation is CASSQVGEQFF.

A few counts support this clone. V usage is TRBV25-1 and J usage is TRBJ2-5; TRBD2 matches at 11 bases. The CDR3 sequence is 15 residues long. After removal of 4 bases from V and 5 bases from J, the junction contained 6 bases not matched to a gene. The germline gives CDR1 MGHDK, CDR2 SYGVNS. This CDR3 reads CASSVGSGGAETQYF. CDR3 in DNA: TGTGCCAGCAGTGTGGGTAGCGGGGGGGCGGAGACCCAGTACTTC. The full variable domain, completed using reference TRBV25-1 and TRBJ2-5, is EADIYQTPRYLVIGTGKKITLECSQTMGHDKMYWYQQDPGMELHLIHYSYGVNSTEKGDLSSESTVSRIRTEHFPLTLESARPSHTSQYLCASSVGSGGAETQYFGPGTRLLVL.

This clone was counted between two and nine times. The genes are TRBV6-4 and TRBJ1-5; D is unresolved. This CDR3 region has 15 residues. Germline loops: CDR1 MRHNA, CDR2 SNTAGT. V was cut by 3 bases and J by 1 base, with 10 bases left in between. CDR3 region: CASSEVEGSNQPQHF. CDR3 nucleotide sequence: TGTGCCAGCAGTGAGGTTGAAGGGAGCAATCAGCCCCAGCATTTT.

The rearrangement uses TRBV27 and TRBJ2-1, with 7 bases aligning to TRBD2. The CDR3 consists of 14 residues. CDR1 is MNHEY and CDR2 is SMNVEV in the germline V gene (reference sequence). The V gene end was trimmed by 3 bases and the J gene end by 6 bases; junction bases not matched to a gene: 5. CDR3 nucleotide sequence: TGTGCCAGCAGTTTGGGAGGGACCCGCAATGAGCAGTTCTTC. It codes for CASSLGGTRNEQFF.

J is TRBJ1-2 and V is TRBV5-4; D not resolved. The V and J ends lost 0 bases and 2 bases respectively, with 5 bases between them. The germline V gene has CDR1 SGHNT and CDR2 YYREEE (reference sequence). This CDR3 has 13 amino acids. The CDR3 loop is CASSLEQNYGYTF. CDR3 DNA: TGTGCCAGCAGCTTGGAACAGAACTATGGCTACACCTTC.

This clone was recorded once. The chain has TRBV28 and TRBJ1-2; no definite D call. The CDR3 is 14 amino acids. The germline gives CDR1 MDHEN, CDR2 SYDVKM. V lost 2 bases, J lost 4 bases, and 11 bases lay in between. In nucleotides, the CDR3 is TGTGCCAGCAGTTTAGGTGCCGAGATCTATGGCTACACCTTC. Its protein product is CASSLGAEIYGYTF.

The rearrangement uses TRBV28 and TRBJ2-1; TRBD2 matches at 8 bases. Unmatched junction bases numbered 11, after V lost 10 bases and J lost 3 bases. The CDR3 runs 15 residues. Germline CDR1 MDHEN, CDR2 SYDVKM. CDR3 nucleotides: TGTGCCATCACTGAAGCGGGAGCCGGCTACAATGAGCAGTTCTTC. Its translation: CAITEAGAGYNEQFF.

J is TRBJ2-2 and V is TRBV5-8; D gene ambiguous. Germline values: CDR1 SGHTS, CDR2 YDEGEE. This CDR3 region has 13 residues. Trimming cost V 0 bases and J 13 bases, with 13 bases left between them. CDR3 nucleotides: TGTGCCAGCAGCTTGGCCGGCTATAGTTTGCTGTTTTTT. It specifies CASSLAGYSLLFF.

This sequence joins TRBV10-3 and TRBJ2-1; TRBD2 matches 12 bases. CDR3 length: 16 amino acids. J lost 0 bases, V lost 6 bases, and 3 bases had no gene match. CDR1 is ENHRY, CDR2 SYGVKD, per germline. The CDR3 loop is CAISTSGGSSYNEQFF. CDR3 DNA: TGTGCCATCAGCACTAGCGGGGGGAGCTCCTACAATGAGCAGTTCTTC.

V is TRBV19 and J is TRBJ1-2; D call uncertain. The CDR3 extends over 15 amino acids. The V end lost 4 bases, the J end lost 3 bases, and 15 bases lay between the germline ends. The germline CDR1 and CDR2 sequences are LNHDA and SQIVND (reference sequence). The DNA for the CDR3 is TGTGCCAGTAGTAGCTCGGCCGTGATCCACTATGGCTACACCTTC. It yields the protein CASSSSAVIHYGYTF.